Listed below are T cell receptor beta chains from one sample, sequenced in a study of blood T cells in healthy people across ages. TCRdb reanalysed the 5' RACE reads using MiXCR and keeps one entry per CDR3 protein. Of over 600,000 distinct CDR3 sequences in the sample, roughly 21% were seen once. Sequencing used blood. Source of these receptors: a man aged 65 to 85 in good health. The CDR3 runs from the conserved cysteine through the conserved F or W.

TRBV27	TRBJ2-2	CASRWTGTNTGELFF
TRBV21-1	TRBJ1-3	CASSKIGLRSATGNRTIYF
TRBV4-1	TRBJ1-6	CASSHPSTGELSPLHF
TRBV7-8	TRBJ2-1	CASSPGGFYNEQFF
TRBV19	-	CASNNGMTSGSLNEQFF
TRBV25-1	TRBJ2-4	CASSSELTIQYF
TRBV6-4	TRBJ1-1	CASSVEKGTTEAFF
TRBV28	-	CACRDRPSYEQYF
TRBV5-1	TRBJ2-2	CASSSKGGPSGELFF
TRBV5-8	TRBJ2-7	CASRQGQGSYEQYF
TRBV28	TRBJ2-7	CASSLLGQGGIYEQYF
TRBV7-2	TRBJ2-7	CASSRTLVDYEQYF
TRBV5-1	TRBJ2-1	CASSFDTSGKNEQFF
TRBV7-2	TRBJ2-4	CASSSGLYDQYF
TRBV20-1	TRBJ2-1	CSVKTPGPAGVSEQFF
TRBV19	TRBJ2-1	CASRSFGNNEQFF
TRBV4-1	TRBJ2-7	CASSQDGSFYEQYF
TRBV20-1	TRBJ1-1	CSANRMNTKAFF
TRBV27	TRBJ1-1	CASSRTAQTTEAFF
TRBV9	-	CASSELAGVRNEQFF
TRBV29-1	TRBJ1-3	CSVAYSGNTIYF
TRBV7-9	TRBJ2-6	CASSLPSGQGGVLTF
TRBV20-1	TRBJ2-2	CSASSQANTGELFF
TRBV3-1	TRBJ2-7	CASSQIQSSYEQYF
TRBV3-1	TRBJ2-7	CASSRGRLDEQYF
TRBV6-1	TRBJ2-1	CASSGLAALSYNEQFF
TRBV7-2	TRBJ2-3	CASSFSLARQYF
TRBV18	TRBJ1-5	CASSEGQGLQPQHF
TRBV10-3	TRBJ2-1	CAITGGREAYNEQFF
TRBV5-1	-	CASSPLGTAVSYEQYF
TRBV11-2	TRBJ1-4	CASSGLTGGEKLFF
TRBV27	-	CASNSPSEYNEQFF
TRBV12-3/TRBV12-4	TRBJ1-2	CASSQHTGGNGYTF
TRBV27	TRBJ2-1	CASRVGAGGRNEQFF
TRBV28	TRBJ1-4	CASSRYPTAPTNEKLFF
TRBV9	TRBJ1-1	CASSATGGTEAFF
TRBV25-1	TRBJ1-3	CASSEQRGPSGNTIYF
TRBV20-1	TRBJ2-5	CSARELAGVLVF
TRBV27	TRBJ2-1	CASREGHNNEQFF
TRBV11-2	TRBJ2-3	CASSLGRGLAGGDTQYF
TRBV25-1	TRBJ2-5	CASSEFGFRIF
TRBV9	TRBJ2-5	CASSVGPEKETQYF
TRBV28	TRBJ2-7	CASSSTNNNYEQYF
TRBV3-1	TRBJ1-6	CASSQDDRVSPLHF
TRBV7-9	TRBJ2-5	CASRYVGETQYF
TRBV5-1	TRBJ2-5	CASSPEGGAGSETQYF
TRBV2	TRBJ2-1	CASRLAGQDEQFF
TRBV11-2	TRBJ1-1	CASSPGEAGNTEAFF
TRBV28	TRBJ2-2	CASSGRPAGGGELFF
TRBV7-7	TRBJ2-5	CASSLQALETQYF
TRBV6-5	TRBJ2-7	CASRRDMIYEQYF
TRBV24-1	TRBJ1-1	CATSDLKATEAFF
TRBV27	TRBJ2-5	CASSPGLAGEKQYF
TRBV15	TRBJ2-5	CATSRDLQGAGETQYF
TRBV6-2/TRBV6-3	TRBJ1-5	CASSYSDRINQPQHF
TRBV10-1	TRBJ2-7	CASRVTGNLTYEQYF
TRBV5-1	TRBJ1-4	CASSFDRGLGATNEKLFF
TRBV5-1	TRBJ1-1	CASSSTRGPNTEAFF
TRBV6-2/TRBV6-3	TRBJ2-1	CASSWGSYNEQFF